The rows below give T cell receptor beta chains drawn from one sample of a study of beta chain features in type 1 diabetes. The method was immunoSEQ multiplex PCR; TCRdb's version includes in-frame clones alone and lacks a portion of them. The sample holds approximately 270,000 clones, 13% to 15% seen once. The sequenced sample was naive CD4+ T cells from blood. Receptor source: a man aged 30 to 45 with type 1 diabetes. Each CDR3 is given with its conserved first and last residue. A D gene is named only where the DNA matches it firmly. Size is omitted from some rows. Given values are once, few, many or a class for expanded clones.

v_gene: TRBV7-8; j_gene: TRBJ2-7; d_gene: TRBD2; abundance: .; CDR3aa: CASSLASRSSGRYEQYF; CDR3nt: TGTGCCAGCAGCTTAGCCTCTCGATCTAGCGGGAGATACGAGCAGTACTTC
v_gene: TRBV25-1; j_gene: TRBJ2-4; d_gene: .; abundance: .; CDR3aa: CASSAYGARTKNIQYF; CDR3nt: TGTGCCAGCAGTGCGTACGGAGCTAGGACAAAAAACATTCAGTACTTC
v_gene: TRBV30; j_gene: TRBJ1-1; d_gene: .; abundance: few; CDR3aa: CAWRGGISNTEAFF; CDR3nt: TGTGCCTGGAGAGGAGGGATCTCGAACACTGAAGCTTTCTTT
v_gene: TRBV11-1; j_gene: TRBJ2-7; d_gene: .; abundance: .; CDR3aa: CASSLYQAAYEQYF; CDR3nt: TGTGCCAGCAGCTTATATCAAGCCGCCTACGAGCAGTACTTC
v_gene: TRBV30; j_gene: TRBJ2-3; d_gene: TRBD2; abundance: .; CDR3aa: CAWSQGGDTQYF; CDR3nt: TGTGCCTGGAGTCAGGGAGGGGATACGCAGTATTTT
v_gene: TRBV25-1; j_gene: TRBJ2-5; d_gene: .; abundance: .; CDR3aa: CASSPGGRETQYF; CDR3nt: TGTGCCAGCAGTCCCGGGGGAAGAGAGACCCAGTACTTC
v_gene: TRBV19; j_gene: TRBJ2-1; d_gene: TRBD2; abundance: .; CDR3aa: CASSILLAGVTEQFF; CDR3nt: TGTGCCAGTAGTATATTGTTAGCGGGAGTTACTGAGCAGTTCTTC
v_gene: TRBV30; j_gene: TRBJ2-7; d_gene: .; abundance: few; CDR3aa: CAWSAGPYEQYF; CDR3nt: TGTGCCTGGAGCGCCGGTCCCTACGAGCAGTACTTC
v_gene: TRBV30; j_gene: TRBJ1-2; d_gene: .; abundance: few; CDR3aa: CAWYSNGYTF; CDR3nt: TGTGCCTGGTATTCTAATGGCTACACCTTC
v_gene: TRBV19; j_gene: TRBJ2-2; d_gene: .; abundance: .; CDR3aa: CASSIQGGLNTGELFF; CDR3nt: TGTGCCAGTAGTATACAGGGAGGATTGAACACCGGGGAGCTGTTTTTT
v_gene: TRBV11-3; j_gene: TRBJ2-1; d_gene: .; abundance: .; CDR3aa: CASSSSGEQFF; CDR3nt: TGTGCCAGCAGCAGCTCAGGTGAGCAGTTCTTC
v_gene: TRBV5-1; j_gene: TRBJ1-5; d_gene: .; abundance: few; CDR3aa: CASSPGENQPQHF; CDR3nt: TGCGCCAGCAGCCCGGGGGAGAATCAGCCCCAGCATTTT
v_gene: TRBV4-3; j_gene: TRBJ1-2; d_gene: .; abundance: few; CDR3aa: CASSPSGISYGYTF; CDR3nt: TGCGCCAGCAGCCCGTCAGGGATCTCCTATGGCTACACCTTC
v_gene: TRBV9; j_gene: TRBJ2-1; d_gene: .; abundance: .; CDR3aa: CASSVEPGGPYNEQFF; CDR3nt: TGTGCCAGCAGCGTAGAACCCGGCGGCCCCTACAATGAGCAGTTCTTC
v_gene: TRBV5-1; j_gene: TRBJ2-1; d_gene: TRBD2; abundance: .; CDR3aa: CASSQTSGRGSNEQFF; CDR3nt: TGCGCCAGCAGCCAGACTAGCGGGAGAGGGTCCAATGAGCAGTTCTTC
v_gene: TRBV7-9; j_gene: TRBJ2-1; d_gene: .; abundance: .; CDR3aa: CASSLSLALRVTYNEQFF; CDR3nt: TGTGCCAGCAGCTTAAGTCTAGCGCTGAGAGTCACCTACAATGAGCAGTTCTTC
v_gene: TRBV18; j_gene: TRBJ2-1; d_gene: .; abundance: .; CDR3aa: CASSRQGTQRNEQFF; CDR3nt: TGTGCCAGCTCACGCCAGGGCACCCAGAGGAATGAGCAGTTCTTC
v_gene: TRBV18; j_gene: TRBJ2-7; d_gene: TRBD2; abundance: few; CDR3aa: CASSPLASGYSYEQYF; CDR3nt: TGTGCCAGCTCACCACTCGCTAGCGGATACTCCTACGAGCAGTACTTC
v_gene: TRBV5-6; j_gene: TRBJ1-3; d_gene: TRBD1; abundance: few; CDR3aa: CASSLQTGGIYF; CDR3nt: TGTGCCAGCAGCTTGCAGACAGGGGGCATATATTTT
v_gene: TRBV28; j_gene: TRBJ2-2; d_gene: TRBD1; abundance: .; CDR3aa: CASRSGGMRNTGELFF; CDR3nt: TGTGCCAGCAGATCAGGGGGCATGAGGAACACCGGGGAGCTGTTTTTT
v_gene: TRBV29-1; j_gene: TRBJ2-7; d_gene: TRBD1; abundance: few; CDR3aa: CSARAPYSGTETYEQYF; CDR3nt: TGCAGCGCCCGCGCCCCCTACTCCGGGACAGAGACCTACGAGCAGTACTTC
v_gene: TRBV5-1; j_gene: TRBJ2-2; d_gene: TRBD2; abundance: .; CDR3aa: CASSLDGGRHTGELFF; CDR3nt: TGCGCCAGCAGCTTGGATGGCGGGAGGCACACCGGGGAGCTGTTTTTT
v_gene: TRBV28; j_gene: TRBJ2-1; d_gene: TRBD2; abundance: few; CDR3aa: CASSTLAGLPHNEQFF; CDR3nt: TGTGCCAGCAGTACCCTAGCGGGACTACCCCACAATGAGCAGTTCTTC
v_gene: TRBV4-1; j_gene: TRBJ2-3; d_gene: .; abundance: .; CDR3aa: CASSPLRAQIWDTQYF; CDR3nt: TGCGCCAGCAGCCCGTTGAGGGCCCAGATATGGGATACGCAGTATTTT
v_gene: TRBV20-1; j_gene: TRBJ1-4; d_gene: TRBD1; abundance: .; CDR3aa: CSAYRGNSVFF; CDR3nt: TGCAGTGCTTACAGGGGTAATTCCGTATTTTTT
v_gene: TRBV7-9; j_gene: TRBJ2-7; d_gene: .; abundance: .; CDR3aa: CASSLVASVEF; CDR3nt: TGTGCCAGCAGCTTAGTCGCTAGCGTAGAGTTC
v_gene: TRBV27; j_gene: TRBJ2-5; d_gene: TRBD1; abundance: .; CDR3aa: CASSFIDRGETQYF; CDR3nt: TGTGCCAGCAGTTTCATCGACAGGGGGGAGACCCAGTACTTC
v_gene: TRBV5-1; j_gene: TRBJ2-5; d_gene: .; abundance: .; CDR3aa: CASSPRWGRQETQYF; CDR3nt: TGCGCCAGCAGCCCTCGGTGGGGCAGGCAAGAGACCCAGTACTTC
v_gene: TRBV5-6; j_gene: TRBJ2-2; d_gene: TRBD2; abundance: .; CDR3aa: CASSGLAANTGELFF; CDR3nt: TGTGCCAGCAGCGGACTAGCGGCGAACACCGGGGAGCTGTTTTTT
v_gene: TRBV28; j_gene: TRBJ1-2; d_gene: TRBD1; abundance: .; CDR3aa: CASSSGGRGYTF; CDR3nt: TGTGCCAGCAGCTCAGGGGGACGGGGCTACACCTTC
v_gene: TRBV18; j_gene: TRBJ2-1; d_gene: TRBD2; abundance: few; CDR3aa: CASSRDGLAGVNEQFF; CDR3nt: TGTGCCAGCTCACGGGACGGACTAGCGGGAGTCAATGAGCAGTTCTTC